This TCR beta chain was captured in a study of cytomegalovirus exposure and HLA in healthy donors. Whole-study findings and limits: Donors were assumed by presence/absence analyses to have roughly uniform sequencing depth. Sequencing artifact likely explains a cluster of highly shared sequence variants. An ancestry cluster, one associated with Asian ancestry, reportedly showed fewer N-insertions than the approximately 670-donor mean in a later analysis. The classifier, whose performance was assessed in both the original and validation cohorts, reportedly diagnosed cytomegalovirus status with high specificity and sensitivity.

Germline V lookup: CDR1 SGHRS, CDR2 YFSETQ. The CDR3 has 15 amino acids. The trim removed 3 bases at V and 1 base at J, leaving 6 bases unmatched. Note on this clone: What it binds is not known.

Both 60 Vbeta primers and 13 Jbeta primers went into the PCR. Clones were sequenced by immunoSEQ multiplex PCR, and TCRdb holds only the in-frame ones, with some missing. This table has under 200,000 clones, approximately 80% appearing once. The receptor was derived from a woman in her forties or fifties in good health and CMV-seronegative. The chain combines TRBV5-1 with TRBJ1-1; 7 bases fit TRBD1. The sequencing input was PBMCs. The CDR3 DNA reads TGCGCCAGCAGCTCTGGCGGACAGGAGAACACTGAAGCTTTCTTT. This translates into CASSSGGQENTEAFF.